This is a list of T cell receptor beta chains from one sample in a study of OX40 agonist ivuxolimab in advanced cancers. Repertoires were generated with immunoSEQ multiplex PCR, while TCRdb's copy carries only in-frame clones and drops some. The sample consists of approximately 80,000 clones, more than 70% of them appearing once. This specimen was CD4+ or CD8+ T cells sorted from blood, taken in a trial of the OX40 agonist ivuxolimab. The receptors stem from an adult with an advanced solid tumor such as melanoma, head and neck, liver or kidney cancer. Each CDR3 is given with its conserved first and last residue. A D gene is named only where the DNA matches it firmly. Only part of the rows carry a size: once, few, many, or a class if the clone is expanded.

>TRBV4-1|.|TRBJ1-1|.
CASGLDRNTEAFF
TGCGCCAGCGGCCTGGACAGGAACACTGAAGCTTTCTTT
>TRBV6-1|TRBD2|TRBJ2-5|.
CASALRASGEETQYF
TGTGCCAGCGCCTTGCGGGCTAGCGGCGAAGAGACCCAGTACTTC
>TRBV28|TRBD1|TRBJ1-4|.
CAIRDSDNEKLFF
TGTGCCATCCGGGACAGCGATAATGAAAAACTGTTTTTT
>TRBV11-2|.|TRBJ2-5|.
CASSFGVQETQYF
TGTGCCAGCAGCTTCGGGGTTCAAGAGACCCAGTACTTC
>TRBV7-3|TRBD2|TRBJ2-1|.
CASSLLAGVGTEQFF
TGTGCCAGCAGCTTACTAGCGGGAGTGGGTACTGAGCAGTTCTTC
>TRBV6-5|.|TRBJ1-1|.
CASSFGYGIEAFF
TGTGCCAGCAGCTTCGGGTATGGAATTGAAGCTTTCTTT
>TRBV5-5|.|TRBJ1-4|.
CASSLARWAEGATNEKLFF
TGTGCCAGCAGCTTGGCCCGGTGGGCGGAGGGTGCAACTAATGAAAAACTGTTTTTT
>TRBV6-5|TRBD2|TRBJ2-1|.
CASKKGLAHNEQFF
TGTGCCAGCAAGAAGGGACTAGCCCATAATGAGCAGTTCTTC
>TRBV7-2|TRBD2|TRBJ2-7|.
CASSLFPGGPYEQYF
TGTGCCAGCAGCTTATTCCCGGGAGGGCCGTACGAGCAGTACTTC
>TRBV10-2|TRBD2|TRBJ2-7|.
CASSERSGGDYEQYF
TGCGCCAGCAGTGAGCGAAGCGGGGGGGACTACGAGCAGTACTTC
>TRBV27|.|TRBJ1-2|.
CASSPSTGGSMGYTF
TGTGCCAGCAGCCCCTCCACCGGCGGATCTATGGGCTACACCTTC
>TRBV14|.|TRBJ1-1|.
CASSQEVLFTEAFF
TGTGCCAGCAGCCAAGAGGTCCTATTCACTGAAGCTTTCTTT
>TRBV15|.|TRBJ2-5|once
CATSRGPGGQETQYF
TGTGCCACCAGCCGGGGGCCCGGGGGGCAAGAGACCCAGTACTTC
>TRBV6-1|.|TRBJ2-5|.
CASSESWQRGETQYF
TGTGCCAGCAGTGAAAGTTGGCAGAGGGGGGAGACCCAGTACTTC
>TRBV25-1|.|TRBJ2-4|.
CASSDIAKNIQYF
TGTGCCAGCAGTGACATAGCCAAAAACATTCAGTACTTC
>TRBV5-5|.|TRBJ2-7|.
CASSLVAGIHEQYF
TGTGCCAGCAGCTTGGTCGCGGGGATACACGAGCAGTACTTC
>TRBV11-2|TRBD2|TRBJ2-3|.
CASSIWTSGTDTQYF
TGTGCCAGCAGCATTTGGACTAGCGGCACAGATACGCAGTATTTT
>TRBV6-1|TRBD1|TRBJ1-4|.
CASSDSGTAYEKLFF
TGTGCCAGCAGCGATTCCGGGACAGCATATGAAAAACTGTTTTTT
>TRBV5-1|.|TRBJ1-2|.
CASSLQPLATPLRPRYYGYTF
TGCGCCAGCAGCTTGCAACCACTTGCGACCCCTTTACGACCTCGATACTATGGCTACACCTTC
>TRBV6-5|.|TRBJ1-1|.
CASSYSLVEGWSEAFF
TGTGCCAGCAGTTACTCGTTAGTGGAGGGGTGGTCTGAAGCTTTCTTT
>TRBV2|TRBD1|TRBJ2-5|.
CASSETGTGRGETQYF
TGTGCCAGCAGTGAAACAGGGACAGGGCGGGGAGAGACCCAGTACTTC
>TRBV6-5|.|TRBJ2-5|.
CASLSGTETQYF
TGTGCCAGCCTATCTGGTACGGAGACCCAGTACTTC
>TRBV29-1|.|TRBJ2-3|.
CSVERGSTDTQYF
TGCAGCGTTGAAAGGGGGTCCACAGATACGCAGTATTTT
>TRBV5-1|TRBD1|TRBJ2-1|.
CASSIGQGLYNEQFF
TGCGCCAGCAGCATCGGACAGGGCCTCTACAATGAGCAGTTCTTC
>TRBV13|.|TRBJ2-3|.
CASSLAPSTDTQYF
TGTGCCAGCAGCTTAGCTCCTTCCACAGATACGCAGTATTTT
>TRBV27|.|TRBJ1-6|.
CASSLSNRGALHF
TGTGCCAGCAGTTTATCGAATCGGGGGGCCCTCCACTTT
>TRBV27|.|TRBJ1-2|few
CASSSNQLGYTF
TGTGCCAGCAGTTCAAACCAGCTCGGCTACACCTTC
>TRBV5-8|.|TRBJ1-5|.
CASSLVVRVLGNQPQHF
TGTGCCAGCAGCTTGGTTGTCAGGGTGCTTGGCAATCAGCCCCAGCATTTT
>TRBV9|.|TRBJ2-7|.
CASSVASRGYEQYF
TGTGCCAGCAGCGTAGCTAGTCGCGGTTACGAGCAGTACTTC
>TRBV27|TRBD1|TRBJ2-7|.
CASSLDRGTSYEQYF
TGTGCCAGCAGTTTGGACAGGGGAACCTCCTACGAGCAGTACTTC
>TRBV6-6|.|TRBJ2-6|.
CASSYSSGTGANVLTF
TGTGCCAGCAGTTACTCGTCAGGGACTGGGGCCAACGTCCTGACTTTC
>TRBV5-1|TRBD1|TRBJ1-1|.
CASSLSQTGGSTEAFF
TGCGCCAGCAGCTTGAGCCAGACAGGGGGCTCAACTGAAGCTTTCTTT
>TRBV19|.|TRBJ2-6|.
CASSIPLGSGANVLTF
TGTGCCAGTAGTATACCCCTCGGCTCTGGGGCCAACGTCCTGACTTTC
>TRBV2|.|TRBJ1-3|once
CASGGSHSGNTIYF
TGTGCCTCGGGGGGCTCACACTCTGGAAACACCATATATTTT
>TRBV2|.|TRBJ2-1|.
CASRQGGLFSYNEQFF
TGTGCCAGCAGGCAGGGGGGCCTCTTCTCCTACAATGAGCAGTTCTTC
>TRBV19|TRBD1|TRBJ1-5|.
CASSIGTGQGKLNQPQHF
TGTGCCAGTAGTATAGGGACGGGACAGGGAAAACTCAATCAGCCCCAGCATTTT
>TRBV28|.|TRBJ1-1|.
CASRVGVGNTEAFF
TGTGCCAGCCGCGTGGGGGTAGGGAACACTGAAGCTTTCTTT
>TRBV6-1|.|TRBJ1-2|.
CASSEWVAGYTF
TGTGCCAGCAGTGAATGGGTCGCTGGCTACACCTTC
>TRBV2|TRBD1|TRBJ2-7|.
CASRADRGPYEQYF
TGTGCCAGCAGAGCGGACAGGGGGCCATACGAGCAGTACTTC
>TRBV6-5|.|TRBJ2-5|.
CASSRQKETQYF
TGTGCCAGCAGCAGACAGAAAGAGACCCAGTACTTC
>TRBV25-1|TRBD1|TRBJ1-5|few
CASRGPGQGVNEPQHF
TGTGCCAGCCGCGGACCGGGACAGGGGGTAAATGAGCCCCAGCATTTT
>TRBV28|.|TRBJ1-2|.
CASSWGNSYGYTF
TGTGCCAGCAGTTGGGGAAACAGCTATGGCTACACCTTC
>TRBV7-8|.|TRBJ1-2|.
CASSSRTGYGYTF
TGTGCCAGCAGCTCCCGGACGGGCTATGGCTACACCTTC
>TRBV29-1|.|TRBJ2-1|.
CSVVYPAHNEQFF
TGCAGCGTTGTCTATCCGGCCCACAATGAGCAGTTCTTC
>TRBV2|.|TRBJ2-7|.
CASSESATPQYEQYF
TGTGCCAGCAGTGAGTCGGCTACACCACAGTACGAGCAGTACTTC
>TRBV4-1|TRBD2|TRBJ2-3|.
CASSQAPSSGSTDTQYF
TGCGCCAGCAGCCAAGCCCCCTCGAGCGGGAGTACAGATACGCAGTATTTT
>TRBV5-1|.|TRBJ2-5|.
CASSFTDQGRETQYF
TGCGCCAGCAGCTTCACCGACCAGGGTCGAGAGACCCAGTACTTC
>TRBV7-9|TRBD2|TRBJ2-2|.
CASSPFIAGPPGELFF
TGTGCCAGCAGCCCGTTTATAGCGGGACCCCCCGGGGAGCTGTTTTTT
>TRBV19|TRBD1|TRBJ1-3|.
CASSTRGQGASGNTIYF
TGTGCCAGTAGTACCCGGGGACAGGGGGCGTCTGGAAACACCATATATTTT
>TRBV19|.|TRBJ1-5|many
CASSIDPGFYWAQHF
TGTGCCAGTAGTATAGATCCGGGATTCTATTGGGCCCAGCATTTT
>TRBV30|TRBD1|TRBJ1-3|.
CAWSVLRAGTVSGNTIYF
TGTGCCTGGAGTGTACTACGTGCCGGGACAGTCTCTGGAAACACCATATATTTT
>TRBV28|TRBD2|TRBJ2-7|.
CASSLPGTSVYEQYF
TGTGCCAGCAGTCTCCCCGGGACTAGCGTGTACGAGCAGTACTTC
>TRBV19|TRBD1|TRBJ2-2|.
CASIKDRTNTGELFF
TGTGCCAGTATCAAGGACAGGACGAACACCGGGGAGCTGTTTTTT